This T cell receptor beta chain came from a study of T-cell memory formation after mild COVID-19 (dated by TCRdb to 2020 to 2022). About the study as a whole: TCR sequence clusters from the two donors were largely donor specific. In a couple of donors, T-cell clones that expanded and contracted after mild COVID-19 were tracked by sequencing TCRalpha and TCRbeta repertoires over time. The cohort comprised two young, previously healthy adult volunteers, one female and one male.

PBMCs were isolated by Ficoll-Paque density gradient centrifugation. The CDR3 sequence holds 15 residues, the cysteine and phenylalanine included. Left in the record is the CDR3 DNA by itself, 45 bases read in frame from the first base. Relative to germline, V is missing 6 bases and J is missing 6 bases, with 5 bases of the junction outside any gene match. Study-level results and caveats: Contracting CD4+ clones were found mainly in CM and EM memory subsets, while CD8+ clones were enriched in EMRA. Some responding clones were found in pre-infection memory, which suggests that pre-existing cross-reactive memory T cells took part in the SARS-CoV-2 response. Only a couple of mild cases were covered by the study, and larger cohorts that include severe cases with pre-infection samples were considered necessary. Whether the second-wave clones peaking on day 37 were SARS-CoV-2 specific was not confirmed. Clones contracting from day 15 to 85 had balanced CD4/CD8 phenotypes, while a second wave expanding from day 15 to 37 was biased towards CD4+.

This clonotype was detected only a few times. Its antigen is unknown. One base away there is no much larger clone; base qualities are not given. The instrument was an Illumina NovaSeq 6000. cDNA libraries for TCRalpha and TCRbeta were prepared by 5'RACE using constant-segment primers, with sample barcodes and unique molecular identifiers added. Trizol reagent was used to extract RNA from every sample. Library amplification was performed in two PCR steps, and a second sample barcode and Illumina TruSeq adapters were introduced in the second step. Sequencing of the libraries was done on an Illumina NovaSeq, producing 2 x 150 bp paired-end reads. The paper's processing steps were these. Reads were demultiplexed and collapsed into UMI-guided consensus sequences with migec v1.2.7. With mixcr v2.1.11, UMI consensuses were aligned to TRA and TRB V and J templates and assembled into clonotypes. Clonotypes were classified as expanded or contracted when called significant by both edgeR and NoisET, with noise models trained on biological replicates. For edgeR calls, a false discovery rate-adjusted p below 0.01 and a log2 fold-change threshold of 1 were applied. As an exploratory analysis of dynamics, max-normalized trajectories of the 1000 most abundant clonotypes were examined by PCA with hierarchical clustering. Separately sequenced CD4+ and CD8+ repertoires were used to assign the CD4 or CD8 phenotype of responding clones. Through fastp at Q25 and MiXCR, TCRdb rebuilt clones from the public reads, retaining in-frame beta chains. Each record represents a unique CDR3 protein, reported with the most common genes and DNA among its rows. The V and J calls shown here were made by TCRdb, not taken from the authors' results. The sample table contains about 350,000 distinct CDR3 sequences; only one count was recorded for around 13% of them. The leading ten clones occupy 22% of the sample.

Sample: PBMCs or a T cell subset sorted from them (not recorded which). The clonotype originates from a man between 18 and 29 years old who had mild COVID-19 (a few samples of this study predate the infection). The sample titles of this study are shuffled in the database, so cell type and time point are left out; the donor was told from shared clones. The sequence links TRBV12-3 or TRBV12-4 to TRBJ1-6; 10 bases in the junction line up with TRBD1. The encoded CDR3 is CASRGQGIGNSPLHF. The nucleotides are TGTGCCAGCAGGGGACAGGGGATCGGTAATTCACCCCTCCACTTT.